These 26 T cell receptor beta chains were all obtained from the same sample, sequenced in a study of early T cells in non-severe SARS-CoV-2 infection. TCRdb reprocessed the 5' RACE reads via MiXCR and lists one record per CDR3 protein. The sample has 55,000 to 70,000 distinct CDR3 sequences; 5.6% are singletons. Sequencing was done on a sample of whole blood. The receptors originated from an adult who was a healthcare worker with PCR-confirmed SARS-CoV-2 infection or an uninfected control (not recorded which).

This clonotype showed up many times. The gene calls are TRBV6-1 and TRBJ1-5; D unresolved. V was pared by 6 bases and J by 2 bases, with 11 bases between. The germline gives CDR1 MNHNS, CDR2 SASEGT. This CDR3 is 14 amino acids long. The CDR3 DNA follows: TGTGCCAGCAGGGGTCGCGGGGGCAATCAGCCCCAGCATTTT. This codes for CASRGRGGNQPQHF.

In this sample, this clonotype turned up a few times. CDR3 in DNA: TGTGCCAGCAGCTTGAGGCGGCAGGGCGAGGGTAATCAGCCCCAGCATTTT. Protein product: CASSLRRQGEGNQPQHF. J is TRBJ1-5 and V is TRBV5-5; D might be TRBD1 (5 bases). Germline CDR1 and CDR2: SGHKS and YYEKEE (reference sequence). The CDR3 consists of 17 residues. V lost 1 base to trimming and J lost 4 bases, with 18 bases between them.

This clonotype was detected a few times. The genes are TRBV20-1 and TRBJ2-7, with D perhaps TRBD2 (5 bases). Germline V gene sequence: CDR1 DFQATT, CDR2 SNEGSKA (reference sequence). This CDR3 spans 11 amino acids. V was clipped by 5 bases and J by 4 bases, with 9 bases between them. CDR3 coding DNA: TGCAGTGCTGTGACGGGGTACGAGCAGTACTTC. The encoded protein is CSAVTGYEQYF.

This clonotype was seen a few times. The gene calls are TRBV4-1 and TRBJ2-3; 12 bases agree with TRBD2. Germline CDR1 is MGHRA and CDR2 is YSYEKL. V gave up 1 base and J gave up 4 bases; unmatched junction bases: 9. This CDR3 contains 18 residues. As DNA, the CDR3 is TGCGCCAGCAGCCAAGTAAAAGGACTAGCGGGACGCTCAGATACGCAGTATTTT. As protein: CASSQVKGLAGRSDTQYF.

At least ten counts were recorded for this clonotype. The chain carries TRBV19 and TRBJ2-1; 8 bases match TRBD2. The CDR3 is 16 amino acids. The ends lost 5 bases at V and 3 bases at J; junction bases unmatched: 9. CDR1 is LNHDA and CDR2 is SQIVND in the germline V gene (reference sequence). The CDR3 bases are TGTGCCAGTAGTCTTGGTCGCGGGAGGAGCTACAATGAGCAGTTCTTC. It codes for CASSLGRGRSYNEQFF. Based on the CDR3 plus reference TRBV19 and TRBJ2-1, the full variable domain is DGGITQSPKYLFRKEGQNVTLSCEQNLNHDAMYWYRQDPGQGLRLIYYSQIVNDFQKGDIAEGYSVSREKKESFPLTVTSAQKNPTAFYLCASSLGRGRSYNEQFFGPGTRLTVL.

This clonotype was counted ten times or more. The J gene is TRBJ2-1, the V gene TRBV20-1, with a possible D match to TRBD1 (6 bases). Trimming removed 5 bases from V and 14 bases from J, with 16 bases in between. In germline, CDR1 is DFQATT, CDR2 SNEGSKA (reference sequence). CDR3 length: 11 residues. CDR3 amino acids: CSAGPAGVKFF. The CDR3 nucleotides read TGCAGTGCTGGGCCCGCAGGGGTGAAGTTCTTC.

This clonotype was recorded many times. This chain links TRBV29-1 with TRBJ2-7, with 8 bases that match TRBD1. CDR1 and CDR2 (germline): SQVTM, ANQGSEA. V lost 4 bases and J lost 5; bases outside the gene matches: 10. The CDR3 is made up of 14 amino acids. CDR3 amino acids: CSVGSRTGSHEQYF. For the CDR3, the DNA is TGCAGCGTTGGATCGAGGACAGGGAGTCACGAGCAGTACTTC.

This clonotype was observed at least ten times. CDR3 sequence reads: CSASGLAGANAYNEQFF. The CDR3 DNA follows: TGCAGTGCTTCGGGACTAGCGGGAGCGAATGCTTACAATGAGCAGTTCTTC. The V call is TRBV20-1, the J call TRBJ2-1; TRBD2 matches 14 bases. The length of the CDR3 is 17 residues. Germline CDR1 reads DFQATT; CDR2 reads SNEGSKA (reference sequence). The junction had 10 bases not matched to a gene; V was cut back by 5 bases and J by 4 bases.

This clonotype was seen many times. The J gene is TRBJ2-5, the V gene TRBV5-1; D is undetermined. Germline V lookup: CDR1 SGHRS, CDR2 YFSETQ. V lost 2 bases, J lost 5 bases, and 4 bases lay in between. The CDR3 is 11 residues long. The CDR3, as DNA: TGCGCCAGCAGCTTCTCGGAGACCCAGTACTTC. Residues: CASSFSETQYF.

This clonotype was detected ten times or more. V gene TRBV10-3 combines with J gene TRBJ1-1; D is uncertain. CDR1 is ENHRY, CDR2 SYGVKD, per germline. This CDR3 spans 12 amino acids. V was clipped by 1 base and J by 6 bases, with 6 bases between them. The CDR3 spells CAISEFGAEAFF. CDR3 nucleotides: TGTGCCATCAGTGAGTTTGGGGCTGAAGCTTTCTTT.

This clonotype has more than one count but fewer than ten. The V gene is TRBV5-1, the J gene TRBJ2-7, with unresolved D. Germline lookup yields CDR1 SGHRS and CDR2 YFSETQ. The CDR3 has 15 amino acids. V lost 3 bases and J lost 2, with 15 bases in between. For the CDR3, the DNA is TGCGCCAGCAGCTCCGGACGACCAGGCACCTACGAGCAGTACTTC. Translation: CASSSGRPGTYEQYF.

Note on this clonotype: This may stem from a read error, because a much larger clone lies one nucleotide away. The V gene is TRBV29-1, the J gene TRBJ1-6; no firm D call. The CDR3 contains 12 residues. V was trimmed by 4 bases and J by 10 bases, leaving 11 bases between them. The V gene's germline CDR1 is SQVTM and CDR2 ANQGSEA. CDR3 sequence (DNA): TGCAGCGTTGGAGGCGCCGAGTCACCCCTCCACTTT. Translating gives CSVGGAESPLHF.

This clonotype was observed many times. The V gene is TRBV20-1, the J gene TRBJ2-3, with D perhaps being TRBD1 or TRBD2 (5 bases each). The CDR3 is 13 residues long. Looked up from germline, CDR1 is DFQATT and CDR2 is SNEGSKA (reference sequence). Trimming left V 2 bases short and J 2 bases short, with 8 bases between. The CDR3 spells CSARRGTTDTQYF. For the CDR3, the DNA is TGCAGTGCTAGAAGAGGGACCACAGATACGCAGTATTTT.

This clonotype was picked up many times. This chain uses TRBV5-5 with TRBJ2-5, with 7 nucleotides matching TRBD2. The V gene's germline CDR1 is SGHKS and CDR2 YYEKEE (reference sequence). J was trimmed by 3 bases and V by 2 bases; bases with no gene match: 4. The CDR3 covers 14 residues. CDR3 in amino acids: CASSFTLAEETQYF. CDR3 bases: TGTGCCAGCAGCTTCACGCTAGCGGAAGAGACCCAGTACTTC.

This clonotype was observed many times. V gene TRBV20-1 combines with J gene TRBJ2-5; D call uncertain. CDR1 and CDR2 from the germline V gene are DFQATT and SNEGSKA (reference sequence). The CDR3 length is 11 residues. With 6 bases removed from V and 4 bases from J, the gap between germline ends came to 9 bases. The CDR3 DNA sequence: TGCAGTGCCCGGATTCCAGAGACCCAGTACTTC. Its translation: CSARIPETQYF.

In this sample, this clonotype turned up many times. The CDR3: CASSQDLLQAPQHF. CDR3 bases: TGCGCCAGCAGCCAAGATTTGTTGCAGGCCCCCCAGCATTTT. The V and J genes are TRBV4-1 and TRBJ1-5, with D uncertain. Trimming took off 0 bases at V and 10 bases at J, with 13 bases between the two ends. The CDR3 is 14 residues long. The germline gives CDR1 MGHRA, CDR2 YSYEKL.

The chain links TRBV10-3 to TRBJ2-1, with D perhaps TRBD1 (5 bases). Germline V gene sequence: CDR1 ENHRY, CDR2 SYGVKD. The length of the CDR3 is 15 residues. V was trimmed by 3 bases and J by 5 bases, leaving 14 bases between them. CDR3 DNA sequence: TGTGCCATCAGTGATTTGAAGGGGTCTGACAATGAGCAGTTCTTC. Its protein is CAISDLKGSDNEQFF.

This clonotype was counted many times. The V call is TRBV3-1, the J call TRBJ1-4; D is possibly TRBD1 (5 bases). Germline V gives CDR1 LGHDT, CDR2 YNNKEL (reference sequence). V was trimmed by 0 bases and J by 13 bases, leaving 18 bases between them. CDR3 length: 15 residues. The CDR3 DNA follows: TGTGCCAGCAGCCAAGATCTTCAGGGTGCGAAAGGACTGTTTTTT. Translated, it gives CASSQDLQGAKGLFF.

This sequence joins TRBV20-1 and TRBJ2-7, with a weak D call TRBD2 (6 bases). V lost 7 bases to trimming and J lost 6 bases, with 16 bases between them. CDR1 and CDR2 from the germline V gene are DFQATT and SNEGSKA (reference sequence). This CDR3 region has 12 residues. The CDR3: CSVGTPSREQYF. Here the CDR3 DNA reads TGCAGTGTAGGGACTCCTTCTCGCGAGCAGTACTTC.

The chain combines TRBV9 with TRBJ1-5, with D maybe TRBD1 (6 bases). The germline V gene encodes CDR1 SGDLS and CDR2 YYNGEE. V lost 3 bases and J 6 bases, leaving 10 bases between the germline ends. There are 13 residues in the CDR3. CDR3 protein: CASSDSDSQPQHF. In nucleotides, the CDR3 is TGTGCCAGCAGCGACTCGGACAGTCAGCCCCAGCATTTT.

Note on this clonotype: Germline is not matched at one junction end, which may reflect a read error. The V call is TRBV27, the J call TRBJ2-3; TRBD1 is a possible D gene (6 bases). Germline assignment: CDR1 MNHEY and CDR2 SMNVEV (reference sequence). The CDR3 extends over 13 amino acids. The CDR3: CASSFEFGTPLHF. The CDR3 bases are TGTGCCAGCAGTTTTGAGTTCGGGACACCCCTGCATTTT.

This clonotype appeared many times. The chain couples TRBV27 to TRBJ1-1; D is ambiguous. CDR1 is MNHEY, CDR2 SMNVEV, per germline (reference sequence). V lost 0 bases and J lost 0, with 14 bases in between. The CDR3 has 17 amino acids. In nucleotides, the CDR3 is TGTGCCAGCAGTTTATCCGGGCTCGGCAGGATGAACACTGAAGCTTTCTTT. Translated, it gives CASSLSGLGRMNTEAFF.

This clonotype occurred many times. This sequence joins TRBV19 and TRBJ1-5, with unresolved D. Trimming cost V 3 bases and J 0 bases, with 6 bases left between them. CDR3 size: 14 residues. Germline CDR1 is LNHDA and CDR2 is SQIVND (reference sequence). CDR3 loop: CASSMRGSNQPQHF. The CDR3 region has the DNA TGTGCCAGTAGTATGCGCGGTAGCAATCAGCCCCAGCATTTT. Supplemented by reference TRBV19 and TRBJ1-5, the full variable domain reads DGGITQSPKYLFRKEGQNVTLSCEQNLNHDAMYWYRQDPGQGLRLIYYSQIVNDFQKGDIAEGYSVSREKKESFPLTVTSAQKNPTAFYLCASSMRGSNQPQHFGDGTRLSIL.

This clonotype has ten or more counts. The chain joins TRBV9 to TRBJ2-1, with D hard to call. Germline loops: CDR1 SGDLS, CDR2 YYNGEE. With 0 bases removed from V and 4 bases from J, the gap between germline ends came to 5 bases. The CDR3 extends over 13 amino acids. CDR3 sequence (DNA): TGTGCCAGCAGCGTAGGATCGTACAATGAGCAGTTCTTC. Its protein product is CASSVGSYNEQFF. The complete variable domain, with remaining parts taken from reference TRBV9 and TRBJ2-1, reads DSGVTQTPKHLITATGQRVTLRCSPRSGDLSVYWYQQSLDQGLQFLIQYYNGEERAKGNILERFSAQQFPDLHSELNLSSLELGDSALYFCASSVGSYNEQFFGPGTRLTVL.

This clonotype was detected a few times. V is TRBV6-6 and J is TRBJ2-7, with 14 positions matching TRBD2. J lost 0 bases, V lost 6 bases, and 7 bases had no gene match. CDR3 length: 17 amino acids. Germline V gene data show CDR1 as MNHNY and CDR2 as SVGAGI (reference sequence). CDR3 loop: CASRKLGTSGSSYEQYF. In DNA form, the CDR3 reads TGTGCCAGCAGAAAACTCGGGACTAGCGGGAGCTCCTACGAGCAGTACTTC.

The sample holds many counts of this clonotype. V is TRBV20-1 and J is TRBJ2-3; D not resolved. In germline, CDR1 is DFQATT, CDR2 SNEGSKA (reference sequence). The V gene lost 1 base and the J gene lost 1 base, with 3 bases spanning the gap. The CDR3 totals 12 residues. CDR3 amino acids: CSARVGTDTQYF. DNA for the CDR3: TGCAGTGCTAGAGTTGGCACAGATACGCAGTATTTT.